The 8 T cell receptor beta chains below were found in one sample sequenced in a study of blood T cell repertoires in COVID-19 (dated by TCRdb to the early 2020s). The library was produced with the immunoSEQ multiplex PCR assay. TCRdb limited this immuneACCESS table to in-frame rearrangements with V and J called. A share of clones is missing; checked studies link under half to unresolved V genes, and the rest is unexplained. The sample profile shows some 220,000 clones; nearly 90% of them were found once. The ten largest clonotypes hold about 12% of the sample. The sample comprised peripheral blood. These TCRs come from a young woman who had recovered from COVID-19.

In this sample, this clone turned up a few times. This sequence joins TRBV7-2 and TRBJ1-5; unclear D gene. The germline V gene has CDR1 SGHTA and CDR2 FQGNSA. Trimming cost V 3 bases and J 1 base, with 7 bases left between them. The CDR3 is made up of 14 amino acids. The CDR3 spells CASSFEGSNQPQHF. The CDR3 DNA is TGTGCCAGCAGCTTCGAGGGCAGCAATCAGCCCCAGCATTTT.

The J gene is TRBJ1-2, the V gene TRBV11-1, with a possible D match to TRBD1 (5 bases). The CDR3 is 13 residues long. V was cut by 3 bases and J by 4 bases, with 9 bases left in between. CDR1 is SGHAT and CDR2 is FQDESV in the germline V gene (reference sequence). The CDR3 DNA follows: TGTGCCAGCAGCTTTACCCAGGGCTATGGCTACACCTTC. Amino acids: CASSFTQGYGYTF.

This rearrangement joins TRBV5-1 to TRBJ2-7, with TRBD2 matching over 7 bases. Germline lookup yields CDR1 SGHRS and CDR2 YFSETQ. V lost 2 bases and J lost 5; bases outside the gene matches: 19. This CDR3 is 18 amino acids long. CDR3 loop: CASSFRAGTSVGRDEQYF. The CDR3 coding sequence is TGCGCCAGCAGCTTTAGAGCGGGAACCTCGGTTGGCAGAGACGAGCAGTACTTC.

This chain links TRBV13 with TRBJ1-2; D is ambiguous. The V gene's germline CDR1 is PRHDT and CDR2 FYEKMQ (reference sequence). This CDR3 spans 16 amino acids. Trimming removed 4 bases at V and 4 bases at J, with 19 bases between. The CDR3 protein is CASSSSTIQVLYGYTF. The DNA of the CDR3 is TGTGCCAGCAGCTCCTCGACAATCCAGGTCCTCTATGGCTACACCTTC.

V gene TRBV28 combines with J gene TRBJ2-1; 7 bases map to TRBD2. The CDR3 is made up of 16 amino acids. Germline CDR1 MDHEN, CDR2 SYDVKM. Trimming cost V 5 bases and J 2 bases; bases outside gene matches: 9. In DNA form, the CDR3 reads TGTGCCAGCAGTCCCCCTCTAGCGGAACCCTACAATGAGCAGTTCTTC. Protein product: CASSPPLAEPYNEQFF. Filled out from reference TRBV28 and TRBJ2-1, the complete variable domain reads DVKVTQSSRYLVKRTGEKVFLECVQDMDHENMFWYRQDPGLGLRLIYFSYDVKMKEKGDIPEGYSVSREKKERFSLILESASTNQTSMYLCASSPPLAEPYNEQFFGPGTRLTVL.

The chain combines TRBV5-1 with TRBJ1-1; D perhaps matches TRBD1 (6 bases). CDR3 length: 16 residues. V was cut by 0 bases and J by 5 bases, with 17 bases left in between. Germline CDR1 and CDR2: SGHRS and YFSETQ. CDR3 amino acids: CASSLGFRGAETEAFF. The CDR3 coding sequence is TGCGCCAGCAGCTTGGGGTTTCGGGGGGCGGAAACTGAAGCTTTCTTT.

The chain has TRBV4-1 and TRBJ2-7, with TRBD1 matching over 11 bases. Per the germline V gene, CDR1 is MGHRA and CDR2 is YSYEKL. The V segment lost 0 bases and the J segment 5 bases; nucleotides outside the gene matches: 3. The CDR3 runs 15 residues. CDR3 in DNA: TGCGCCAGCAGCCAAGACACGGACAGGGGGCACGAGCAGTACTTC. Protein sequence: CASSQDTDRGHEQYF.

This clone was found once. The chain has TRBV13 and TRBJ2-1; no clear D. Trimming left V 1 base short and J 8 bases short, with 6 bases between. The germline CDR1 and CDR2 sequences are PRHDT and FYEKMQ (reference sequence). CDR3 size: 12 residues. CDR3: CASSLVNYEQFF. The CDR3 region has the DNA TGTGCCAGCAGCTTAGTCAACTATGAGCAGTTCTTC.